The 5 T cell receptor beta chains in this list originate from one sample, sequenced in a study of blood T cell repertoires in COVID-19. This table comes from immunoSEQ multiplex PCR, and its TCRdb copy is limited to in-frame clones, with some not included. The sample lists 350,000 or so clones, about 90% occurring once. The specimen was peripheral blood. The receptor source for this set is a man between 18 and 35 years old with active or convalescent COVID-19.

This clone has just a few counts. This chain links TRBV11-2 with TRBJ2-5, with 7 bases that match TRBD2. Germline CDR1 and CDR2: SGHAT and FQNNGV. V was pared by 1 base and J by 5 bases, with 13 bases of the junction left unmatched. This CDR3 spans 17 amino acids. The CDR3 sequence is CASSLGGDRDYKETQYF. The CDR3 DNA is TGTGCCAGCAGCTTAGGGGGGGACCGGGACTACAAGGAGACCCAGTACTTC.

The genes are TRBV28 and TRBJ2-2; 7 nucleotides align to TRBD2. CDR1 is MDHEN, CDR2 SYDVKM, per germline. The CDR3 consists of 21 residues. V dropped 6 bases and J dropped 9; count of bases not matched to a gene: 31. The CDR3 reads CASSPYYLEREPYQDGRELFF. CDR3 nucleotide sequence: TGTGCCAGCAGCCCGTATTACCTCGAGCGGGAACCCTATCAGGATGGCCGGGAGCTGTTTTTT.

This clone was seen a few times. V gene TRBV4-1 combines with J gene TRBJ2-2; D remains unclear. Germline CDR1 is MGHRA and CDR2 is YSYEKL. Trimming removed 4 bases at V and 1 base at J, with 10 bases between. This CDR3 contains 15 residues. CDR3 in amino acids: CASSRKRGNTGELFF. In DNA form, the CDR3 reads TGCGCCAGCAGCCGTAAGCGAGGGAACACCGGGGAGCTGTTTTTT.

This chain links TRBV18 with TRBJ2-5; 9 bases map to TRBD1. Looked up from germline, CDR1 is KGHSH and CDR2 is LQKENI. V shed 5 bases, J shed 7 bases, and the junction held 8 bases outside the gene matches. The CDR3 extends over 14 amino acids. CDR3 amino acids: CASSGDRAIGTQYF. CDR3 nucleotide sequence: TGTGCCAGCTCAGGGGACAGGGCGATCGGGACCCAGTACTTC.

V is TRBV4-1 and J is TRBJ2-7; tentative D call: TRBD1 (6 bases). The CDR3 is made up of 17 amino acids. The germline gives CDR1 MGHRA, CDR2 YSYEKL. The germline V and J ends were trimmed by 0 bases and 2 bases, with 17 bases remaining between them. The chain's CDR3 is CASSQEALVTGPYEQYF. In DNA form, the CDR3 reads TGCGCCAGCAGCCAAGAGGCCCTCGTAACAGGGCCCTACGAGCAGTACTTC.